Each of the 23 T cell receptor beta chains below was sequenced from the same sample in a study of T cell changes during pregnancy in multiple sclerosis. TCRdb's copy holds only in-frame clones and misses some; the assay was immunoSEQ multiplex PCR. Of tens of thousands of clones listed, about nine tenths are singletons. The starting material was CD8+ T cells from peripheral blood mononuclear cells, obtained before pregnancy. The source is a female donor with multiple sclerosis, enrolled in a pregnancy study.

The chain couples TRBV4-3 to TRBJ2-7, with unresolved D. There are 14 residues in the CDR3. The ends were cut back, 3 bases at V and 2 bases at J, with 11 bases in the middle. Germline loops: CDR1 LGHNA, CDR2 YSLEER. CDR3 in DNA: TGCGCCAGCAGCCACCGAACTACTACCTACGAGCAGTACTTC. Translated: CASSHRTTTYEQYF.

The chain combines TRBV7-3 with TRBJ2-3; 8 bases fit TRBD2. This CDR3 contains 15 residues. Trimming at V came to 5 bases and at J to 0 bases, leaving 4 bases not matched to a gene. CDR1 and CDR2 from the germline V gene are SGHTA and FQGTGA. The DNA for the CDR3 is TGTGCCAGCAGCCCGACTAGCGTGAGCACAGATACGCAGTATTTT. Translation: CASSPTSVSTDTQYF.

The rearrangement uses TRBV4-1 and TRBJ2-7, with D maybe TRBD1 (5 bases). Germline CDR1 MGHRA, CDR2 YSYEKL. This CDR3 is 15 amino acids long. V lost 2 bases, J lost 5 bases, and 16 bases lay in between. CDR3 sequence: CASSQRLAGSHEQYF. The CDR3 DNA reads as TGCGCCAGCAGCCAACGGCTGGCAGGGTCCCACGAGCAGTACTTC.

For this clone: The conserved final phenylalanine or tryptophan is absent from the CDR3, which likely points to a read error. CDR3 nucleotide sequence: TGTGCCAGCATGGGGGGGGGAAGCACTGAAGCTTTCCTT. Translating it yields CASMGGGSTEAFL. J is TRBJ1-1 and V is TRBV6-6; maybe TRBD1 (5 bases). The CDR3 contains 13 residues. V gave up 7 bases and J gave up 4 bases, with 13 bases separating them. CDR1 is MNHNY and CDR2 is SVGAGI in the germline V gene (reference sequence).

This rearrangement joins TRBV29-1 to TRBJ1-1; D unresolved. The CDR3 contains 11 residues. Germline V gives CDR1 SQVTM, CDR2 ANQGSEA. Trimming took 7 bases from V and 5 from J, leaving 11 bases between them. The CDR3 DNA follows: TGCAGCGCAACAAGTGGTACTGAAGCTTTCTTT. This encodes CSATSGTEAFF.

A single count supports this clone. The chain has TRBV19 and TRBJ1-1; a possible D gene is TRBD1 (6 bases). This CDR3 has 15 residues. V was shortened by 3 bases and J by 2 bases, with 13 bases between the two germline ends. Germline CDR1 reads LNHDA; CDR2 reads SQIVND (reference sequence). The CDR3 sequence: CASSIGRQANTEAFF. CDR3 nucleotides: TGTGCCAGTAGTATTGGAAGACAGGCTAACACTGAAGCTTTCTTT. The full variable domain, with the rest looked up from reference TRBV19 and TRBJ1-1, is DGGITQSPKYLFRKEGQNVTLSCEQNLNHDAMYWYRQDPGQGLRLIYYSQIVNDFQKGDIAEGYSVSREKKESFPLTVTSAQKNPTAFYLCASSIGRQANTEAFFGQGTRLTVV.

The rearrangement uses TRBV19 and TRBJ1-1; 7 nucleotides match TRBD1. Germline CDR1 LNHDA, CDR2 SQIVND (reference sequence). The CDR3 consists of 15 residues. V lost 1 base and J lost 5; bases outside the gene matches: 7. CDR3 in amino acids: CASSIVSSGGTEAFF. The CDR3 DNA follows: TGTGCCAGTAGTATAGTGTCGTCAGGGGGGACTGAAGCTTTCTTT.

The gene calls are TRBV2 and TRBJ1-2; 11 bases map to TRBD1. This CDR3 contains 13 residues. V dropped 11 bases and J dropped 8; count of bases not matched to a gene: 10. Per the germline V gene, CDR1 is SNHLY and CDR2 is FYNNEI. The CDR3 is CAGSGQGALGYTF. The CDR3 DNA follows: TGTGCCGGAAGCGGACAGGGGGCCCTGGGCTACACCTTC. The entire variable domain, with the rest obtained from reference TRBV2 and TRBJ1-2, is as follows: EPEVTQTPSHQVTQMGQEVILRCVPISNHLYFYWYRQILGQKVEFLVSFYNNEISEKSEIFDDQFSVERPDGSNFTLKIRSTKLEDSAMYFCAGSGQGALGYTFGSGTRLTVV.

The chain couples TRBV7-9 to TRBJ1-1; D gene ambiguous. Germline V gene sequence: CDR1 SEHNR, CDR2 FQNEAQ (reference sequence). V was clipped by 2 bases and J by 5 bases, with 3 bases between them. The CDR3 is 11 amino acids. CDR3 in amino acids: CASSLYTEAFF. DNA for the CDR3: TGTGCCAGCAGCTTATATACTGAAGCTTTCTTT.

The chain links TRBV5-4 to TRBJ1-1; TRBD1 might be the D (6 bases). V lost 3 bases and J lost 1, with 16 bases in between. The CDR3 has 16 amino acids. Germline V gene lookup returns CDR1 SGHNT and CDR2 YYREEE (reference sequence). The CDR3 protein is CASSSDSDSWNTEAFF. The DNA of the CDR3 is TGTGCCAGCAGCTCGGACAGTGATTCGTGGAACACTGAAGCTTTCTTT.

The rearrangement links TRBV11-1 to TRBJ1-2, with 7 positions matching TRBD1. CDR1 SGHAT and CDR2 FQDESV come from the germline V gene (reference sequence). The V and J ends lost 5 bases and 1 base, in that order; junction bases with no gene match: 10. The CDR3 runs to 16 residues. CDR3 bases: TGTGCCAGCAGCCCGACCCCCCGGGACAGTAACTATGGCTACACCTTC. Translation gives CASSPTPRDSNYGYTF.

V gene TRBV13 combines with J gene TRBJ1-2; D gene ambiguous. CDR3 length: 15 residues. Germline V gene lookup returns CDR1 PRHDT and CDR2 FYEKMQ (reference sequence). V gave up 0 bases and J gave up 4 bases, with 12 bases separating them. CDR3 nucleotides: TGTGCCAGCAGCTTAGGGTTTAGTGACTCCTATGGCTACACCTTC. It translates to CASSLGFSDSYGYTF.

This chain links TRBV30 with TRBJ2-7; maybe TRBD1 (5 bases). V was pared by 3 bases and J by 6 bases, with 12 bases between. CDR3 length: 12 amino acids. CDR1 is GTSNPN and CDR2 is SVGIG in the germline V gene (reference sequence). The CDR3 DNA reads as TGTGCCTGGAGACCTCCAGGGCTCGAGCAGTACTTC. Amino acid sequence: CAWRPPGLEQYF.

The V and J genes are TRBV27 and TRBJ1-3; a possible D gene is TRBD1 (6 bases). The CDR3 has 17 amino acids. V was pared by 5 bases and J by 4 bases, with 21 bases between. The germline V gene has CDR1 MNHEY and CDR2 SMNVEV (reference sequence). The CDR3 reads CASSPLDNRVSGNTIYF. CDR3 nucleotide sequence: TGTGCCAGCAGTCCACTCGACAACAGGGTATCCGGAAACACCATATATTTT.

The chain couples TRBV19 to TRBJ1-1; D call uncertain. Germline V CDR1 and CDR2: LNHDA, SQIVND (reference sequence). The CDR3 covers 13 residues. V was trimmed by 7 bases and J by 0 bases, leaving 9 bases between them. The CDR3 protein is CASTPVVNTEAFF. The CDR3 DNA reads TGTGCCAGTACCCCGGTTGTGAACACTGAAGCTTTCTTT. The full variable domain, its missing parts supplied by reference TRBV19 and TRBJ1-1, is DGGITQSPKYLFRKEGQNVTLSCEQNLNHDAMYWYRQDPGQGLRLIYYSQIVNDFQKGDIAEGYSVSREKKESFPLTVTSAQKNPTAFYLCASTPVVNTEAFFGQGTRLTVV.

This clone was observed a single time. The chain uses TRBV27 and TRBJ2-7; 10 bases map to TRBD2. The CDR3 spans 16 residues. The V gene end was trimmed by 6 bases and the J gene end by 3 bases; junction bases not matched to a gene: 11. Per germline, CDR1 MNHEY and CDR2 SMNVEV (reference sequence). The CDR3 nucleotides are TGTGCCAGCAGCGAGCGGGGGGGCGTCGACAGCTACGAGCAGTACTTC. Encoded protein: CASSERGGVDSYEQYF.

The chain employs TRBV2 and TRBJ1-2, with a weak D call TRBD1 (6 bases). CDR1 SNHLY and CDR2 FYNNEI come from the germline V gene. This CDR3 has 15 residues. Trimming shortened V by 5 bases and J by 1 base, and 14 bases separated the two germline ends. In DNA, the CDR3 is TGTGCCAGCAGTCAGTGGTCAGGGGATAACTATGGCTACACCTTC. Translated, it gives CASSQWSGDNYGYTF.

The chain couples TRBV4-1 to TRBJ2-3, with TRBD1 as a possible D gene (6 bases). The CDR3 has 14 residues. Germline V lookup: CDR1 MGHRA, CDR2 YSYEKL. Trimming removed 2 bases from V and 3 bases from J, with 9 bases in between. CDR3 in amino acids: CASSQSQGTDTQYF. The DNA for the CDR3 is TGCGCCAGCAGCCAATCACAGGGAACAGATACGCAGTATTTT.

The V and J genes are TRBV5-1 and TRBJ1-4; maybe TRBD1 (5 bases). Trimming removed 0 bases at V and 11 bases at J, with 11 bases between. Germline V gene data show CDR1 as SGHRS and CDR2 as YFSETQ. This CDR3 spans 13 amino acids. This CDR3 is CASSLARDRKLFF. The CDR3 DNA sequence: TGCGCCAGCAGCTTGGCCAGGGATAGGAAACTGTTTTTT.

The chain recombines TRBV7-2 with TRBJ2-2; 8 positions agree with TRBD2. The V segment lost 5 bases and the J segment 6 bases; nucleotides outside the gene matches: 11. There are 16 residues in the CDR3. CDR1 and CDR2 from the germline V gene are SGHTA and FQGNSA. CDR3 sequence: CASSQRRGGLSGELFF. Written as DNA, the CDR3 is TGTGCCAGCAGCCAGCGCCGGGGGGGCTTATCCGGGGAGCTGTTTTTT.

The V and J genes are TRBV4-2 and TRBJ1-2, with D possibly being TRBD1 (5 bases). Trimming stripped 0 bases from V and 0 bases from J, with 11 bases between. The CDR3 length is 16 residues. CDR1 and CDR2 (germline): LGHNA, YNFKEQ. The CDR3 nucleotides are TGTGCCAGCAGCCAAGAGGCGGGGGGATCTAACTATGGCTACACCTTC. Protein sequence: CASSQEAGGSNYGYTF.

The chain employs TRBV6-6 and TRBJ2-7; D not certain. The germline V gene has CDR1 MNHNY and CDR2 SVGAGI (reference sequence). V lost 8 bases and J lost 2, with 10 bases in between. The CDR3 length is 12 residues. Here the CDR3 DNA reads TGTGCCAGCTCCGGGTCCCCCTACGAGCAGTACTTC. It is translated as CASSGSPYEQYF.

The CDR3 region has the DNA TGTGCCAGCAGCTTTTTTGGCGGGGGCCAATCCTACGAGCAGTACTTC. Protein: CASSFFGGGQSYEQYF. V usage is TRBV5-6 and J usage is TRBJ2-7; tentative D call: TRBD2 (7 bases). Germline CDR1 reads SGHDT; CDR2 reads YYEEEE. The CDR3 consists of 16 residues. The V gene lost 2 bases and the J gene lost 1 base, with 16 bases spanning the gap.